The 8 T cell receptor beta chains given below trace back to one sample, sequenced in a study of CD8 T cells in ankylosing spondylitis. TCRdb re-derived calls from the 5' RACE reads in MiXCR, one entry per CDR3 protein. The sample shows some 130,000 distinct CDR3 sequences, roughly an eighth of them seen only once. Sequencing was done on a sample of blood, either unsorted or a sorted T cell fraction (not recorded which). The receptor set was obtained from a female donor with ankylosing spondylitis or in good health (not recorded which).

This clonotype appeared many times. This sequence joins TRBV29-1 and TRBJ1-1, with a weak D call TRBD1 (5 bases). The germline V gene has CDR1 SQVTM and CDR2 ANQGSEA. This CDR3 has 12 residues. Between the trimmed V and J ends, which lost 5 bases and 6 bases, there was a span of 13 bases. In DNA form, the CDR3 reads TGCAGCGTTTACGGGGGGAGCTCTGAAGCTTTCTTT. Amino acid sequence: CSVYGGSSEAFF.

This sequence joins TRBV7-8 and TRBJ1-5; 7 bases agree with TRBD1. The CDR3 extends over 15 amino acids. J lost 5 bases, V lost 4 bases, and 8 bases had no gene match. CDR1 SGHVS and CDR2 FQNEAQ come from the germline V gene. Here the CDR3 reads CASSSLRDRHQPQHF. CDR3 nucleotide sequence: TGTGCCAGCAGCTCCCTCCGGGACAGACATCAGCCCCAGCATTTT.

The V gene is TRBV11-2, the J gene TRBJ2-7; 12 bases are shared with TRBD2. V lost 5 bases, J lost 2 bases, and 22 bases stayed unmatched. This CDR3 region has 21 residues. The germline CDR1 and CDR2 sequences are SGHAT and FQNNGV. In nucleotides, the CDR3 is TGTGCCAGCAGCAAGAGGGGCGGGTTTGCTAGCGGGGGGGCCACCCCCTACGAGCAGTACTTC. Its translation: CASSKRGGFASGGATPYEQYF.

This clonotype was seen many times. The chain has TRBV27 and TRBJ2-1, with D possibly TRBD2 on 6 matching bases. Trimming left V 8 bases short and J 0 bases short, with 11 bases between. The CDR3 extends over 14 amino acids. From germline, CDR1 is MNHEY and CDR2 SMNVEV (reference sequence). DNA of the CDR3: TGTGCCAGCCGAGTGGGGGGCTCCTACAATGAGCAGTTCTTC. Its protein product is CASRVGGSYNEQFF.

This clonotype was picked up many times. The genes are TRBV20-1 and TRBJ1-4; 8 nucleotides match TRBD1. Germline V gene lookup returns CDR1 DFQATT and CDR2 SNEGSKA (reference sequence). Losses at the gene ends were 4 bases for V and 0 bases for J; bases not matched to a gene: 13. This CDR3 contains 18 residues. The CDR3 loop reads CSAKSGGGNWATNEKLFF. CDR3 nucleotide sequence: TGCAGTGCTAAGTCAGGGGGCGGCAACTGGGCAACTAATGAAAAACTGTTTTTT.

This chain joins TRBV2 and TRBJ1-5, with unresolved D. Germline lookup yields CDR1 SNHLY and CDR2 FYNNEI. Deletions cut 6 bases from V and 9 bases from J, with 12 bases between. The CDR3 extends over 12 amino acids. The CDR3 DNA is TGTGCCAGCAGAGATCGAGCGGGGCCCCAGCATTTT. As protein: CASRDRAGPQHF.

This clonotype was detected ten times or more. The chain uses TRBV12-3 or TRBV12-4 and TRBJ2-5, with D possibly matching TRBD1 (5 bases). CDR3 length: 13 residues. Trimming cost V 6 bases and J 3 bases, with 11 bases left between them. CDR3 sequence reads: CASSSRGKETQYF. The CDR3 DNA is TGTGCCAGCAGCTCTAGGGGTAAAGAGACCCAGTACTTC.

This clonotype was counted ten times or more. The rearrangement links TRBV20-1 to TRBJ1-2; D is possibly TRBD1 (6 bases). The V end lost 3 bases, the J end lost 5 bases, and 10 bases lay between the germline ends. The CDR3 covers 12 residues. Per germline, CDR1 DFQATT and CDR2 SNEGSKA (reference sequence). The CDR3 nucleotides are TGCAGTGCTAGCCCAGGGGCTTATGGCTACACCTTC. Translation: CSASPGAYGYTF.